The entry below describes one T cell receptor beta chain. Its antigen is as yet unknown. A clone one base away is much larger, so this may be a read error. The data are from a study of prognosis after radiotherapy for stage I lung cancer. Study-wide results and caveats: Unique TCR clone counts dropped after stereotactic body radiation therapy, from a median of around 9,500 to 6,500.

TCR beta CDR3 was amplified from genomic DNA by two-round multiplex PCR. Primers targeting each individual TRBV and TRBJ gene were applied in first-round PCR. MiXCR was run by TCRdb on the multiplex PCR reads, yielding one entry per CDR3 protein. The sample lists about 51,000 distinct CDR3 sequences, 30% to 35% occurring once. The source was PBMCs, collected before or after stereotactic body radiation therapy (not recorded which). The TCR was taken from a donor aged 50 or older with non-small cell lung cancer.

The CDR3 loop reads CASSSLLNTEASF. CDR3 DNA sequence: TGTGCCAGCAGCTCCCTTCTGAACACTGAAGCTTCCTTT. The gene calls are TRBV7-2 and TRBJ1-1, with D hard to call. The CDR3 covers 13 residues. Germline V lookup: CDR1 SGHTA, CDR2 FQGNSA. Supplemented by reference TRBV7-2 and TRBJ1-1, the full variable domain reads GAGVSQSPSNKVTEKGKDVELRCDPISGHTALYWYRQSLGQGLEFLIYFQGNSAPDKSGLPSDRFSAERTGGSVSTLTIQRTQQEDSAVYLCASSSLLNTEASFGQGTRLTVV.